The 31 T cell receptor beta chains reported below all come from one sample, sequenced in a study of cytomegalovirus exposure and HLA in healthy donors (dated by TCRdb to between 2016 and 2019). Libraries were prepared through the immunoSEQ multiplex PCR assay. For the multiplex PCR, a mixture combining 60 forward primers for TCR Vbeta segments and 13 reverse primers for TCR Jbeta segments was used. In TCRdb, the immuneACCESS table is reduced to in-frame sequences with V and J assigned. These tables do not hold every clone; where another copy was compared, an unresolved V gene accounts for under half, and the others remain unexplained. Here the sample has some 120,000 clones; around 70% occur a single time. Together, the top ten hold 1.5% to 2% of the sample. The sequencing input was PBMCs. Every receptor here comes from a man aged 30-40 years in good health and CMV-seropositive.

The CDR3: CASSPGPGGPYEQFF. CDR3 sequence (DNA): TGCGCCAGCAGCCCGGGCCCGGGAGGGCCTTATGAGCAGTTCTTC. The chain links TRBV5-1 to TRBJ2-1, with 8 bases aligning to TRBD2. The CDR3 totals 15 residues. CDR1 SGHRS and CDR2 YFSETQ come from the germline V gene. Germline trimming cut 4 bases from V and 8 bases from J; bases unmatched to any gene: 11. The whole variable domain, remainder taken from reference TRBV5-1 and TRBJ2-1, is KAGVTQTPRYLIKTRGQQVTLSCSPISGHRSVSWYQQTPGQGLQFLFEYFSETQRNKGNFPGRFSGRQFSNSRSEMNVSTLELGDSALYLCASSPGPGGPYEQFFGPGTRLTVL.

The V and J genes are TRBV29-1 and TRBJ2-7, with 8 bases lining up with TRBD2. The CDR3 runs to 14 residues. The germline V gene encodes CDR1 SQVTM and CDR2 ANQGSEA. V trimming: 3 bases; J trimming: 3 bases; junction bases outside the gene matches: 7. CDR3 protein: CSVEGIAGFYEQYF. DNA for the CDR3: TGCAGCGTTGAGGGAATAGCGGGGTTCTACGAGCAGTACTTC.

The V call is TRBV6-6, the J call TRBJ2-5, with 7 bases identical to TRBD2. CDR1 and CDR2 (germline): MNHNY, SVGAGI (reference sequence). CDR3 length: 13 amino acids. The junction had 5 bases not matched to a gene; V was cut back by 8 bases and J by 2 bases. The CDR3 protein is CASLLREQETQYF. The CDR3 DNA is TGTGCCAGCCTCCTGCGGGAGCAAGAGACCCAGTACTTC.

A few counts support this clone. CDR3 DNA sequence: TGTGCCAGCAGTTTATTAGGAGACGAGCAGTACTTC. Its protein product is CASSLLGDEQYF. V is TRBV27 and J is TRBJ2-7, with no clear D. The CDR3 loop spans 12 amino acids. Trimming left V 1 base short and J 5 bases short, with 6 bases between. Germline CDR1 MNHEY, CDR2 SMNVEV (reference sequence).

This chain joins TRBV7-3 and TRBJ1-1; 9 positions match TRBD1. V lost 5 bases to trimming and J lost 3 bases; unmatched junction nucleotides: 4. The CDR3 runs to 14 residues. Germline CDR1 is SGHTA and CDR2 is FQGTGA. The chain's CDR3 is CASSQTGGYTEAFF. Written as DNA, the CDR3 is TGTGCCAGCAGCCAGACAGGGGGATACACTGAAGCTTTCTTT. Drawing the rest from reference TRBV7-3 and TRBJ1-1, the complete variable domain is GAGVSQTPSNKVTEKGKYVELRCDPISGHTALYWYRQSLGQGPEFLIYFQGTGAADDSGLPNDRFFAVRPEGSVSTLKIQRTERGDSAVYLCASSQTGGYTEAFFGQGTRLTVV.

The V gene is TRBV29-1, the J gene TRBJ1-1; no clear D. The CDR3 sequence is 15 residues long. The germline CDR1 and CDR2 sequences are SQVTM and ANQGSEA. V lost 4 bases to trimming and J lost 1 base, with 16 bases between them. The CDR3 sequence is CSVGRSPRENTEAFF. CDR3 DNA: TGCAGCGTTGGGAGGTCCCCCCGGGAGAACACTGAAGCTTTCTTT.

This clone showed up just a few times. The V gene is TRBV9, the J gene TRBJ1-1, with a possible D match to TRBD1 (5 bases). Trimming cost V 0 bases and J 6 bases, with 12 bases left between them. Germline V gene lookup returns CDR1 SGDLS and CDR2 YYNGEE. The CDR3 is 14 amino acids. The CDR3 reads CASSVEGRSSEAFF. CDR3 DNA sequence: TGTGCCAGCAGCGTAGAGGGGCGCAGCTCTGAAGCTTTCTTT.

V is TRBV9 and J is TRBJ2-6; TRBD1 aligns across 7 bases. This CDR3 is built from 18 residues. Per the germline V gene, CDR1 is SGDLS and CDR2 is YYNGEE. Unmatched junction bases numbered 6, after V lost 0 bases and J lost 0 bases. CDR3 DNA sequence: TGTGCCAGCAGCGTAGTGACAGGGATCACCTCTGGGGCCAACGTCCTGACTTTC. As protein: CASSVVTGITSGANVLTF.

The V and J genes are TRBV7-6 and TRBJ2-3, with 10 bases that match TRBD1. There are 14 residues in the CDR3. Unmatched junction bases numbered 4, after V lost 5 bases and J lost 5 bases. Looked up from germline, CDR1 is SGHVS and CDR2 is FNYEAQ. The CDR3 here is CASSIWTGGDTQYF. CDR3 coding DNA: TGTGCCAGCAGCATTTGGACAGGGGGAGATACGCAGTATTTT.

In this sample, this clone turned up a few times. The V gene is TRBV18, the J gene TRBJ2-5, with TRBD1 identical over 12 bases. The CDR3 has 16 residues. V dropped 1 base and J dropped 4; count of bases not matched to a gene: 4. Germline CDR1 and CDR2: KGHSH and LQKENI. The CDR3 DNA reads TGTGCCAGCTCACCACTCCTGGGACAGGGGGCAGAGACCCAGTACTTC. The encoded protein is CASSPLLGQGAETQYF. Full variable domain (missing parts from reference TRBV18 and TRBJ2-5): NAGVMQNPRHLVRRRGQEARLRCSPMKGHSHVYWYRQLPEEGLKFMVYLQKENIIDESGMPKERFSAEFPKEGPSILRIQQVVRGDSAAYFCASSPLLGQGAETQYFGPGTRLLVL.

The CDR3 here is CSVGTGWYTEAFF. DNA for the CDR3: TGCAGCGTTGGGACAGGGTGGTACACTGAAGCTTTCTTT. This chain uses TRBV29-1 with TRBJ1-1, with 8 bases identical to TRBD1. Germline V lookup: CDR1 SQVTM, CDR2 ANQGSEA. This CDR3 comprises 13 residues. V lost 4 bases and J lost 3; bases outside the gene matches: 4.

CDR3 bases: TGCAGCCCATTACTAGCGGGAGTGGATACGCAGTATTTT. Residues: CSPLLAGVDTQYF. The chain couples TRBV29-1 to TRBJ2-3; the match to TRBD2 covers 11 bases. Germline lookup yields CDR1 SQVTM and CDR2 ANQGSEA. J lost 6 bases, V lost 8 bases, and 7 bases had no gene match. CDR3 length: 13 residues.

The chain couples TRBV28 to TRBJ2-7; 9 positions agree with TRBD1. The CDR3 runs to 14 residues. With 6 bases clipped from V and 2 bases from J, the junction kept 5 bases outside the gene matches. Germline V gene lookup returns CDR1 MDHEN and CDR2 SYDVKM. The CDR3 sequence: CASRTGQGTYEQYF. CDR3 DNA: TGTGCCAGCAGGACAGGACAGGGGACCTACGAGCAGTACTTC.

This CDR3 reads CASSPDNEQFF. CDR3 DNA sequence: TGTGCCAGCAGCCCGGACAATGAGCAGTTCTTC. V gene TRBV9 combines with J gene TRBJ2-1; D gene uncertain. V lost 4 bases and J lost 5, with 4 bases in between. The germline gives CDR1 SGDLS, CDR2 YYNGEE. CDR3 length equals 11 residues.

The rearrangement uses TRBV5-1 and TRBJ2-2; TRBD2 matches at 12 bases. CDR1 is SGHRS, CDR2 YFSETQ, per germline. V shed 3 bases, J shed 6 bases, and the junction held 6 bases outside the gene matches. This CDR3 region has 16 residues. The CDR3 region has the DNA TGCGCCAGCAGCTGGACTAGCGGGATCTATTCCGGGGAGCTGTTTTTT. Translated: CASSWTSGIYSGELFF. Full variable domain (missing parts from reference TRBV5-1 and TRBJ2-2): KAGVTQTPRYLIKTRGQQVTLSCSPISGHRSVSWYQQTPGQGLQFLFEYFSETQRNKGNFPGRFSGRQFSNSRSEMNVSTLELGDSALYLCASSWTSGIYSGELFFGEGSRLTVL.

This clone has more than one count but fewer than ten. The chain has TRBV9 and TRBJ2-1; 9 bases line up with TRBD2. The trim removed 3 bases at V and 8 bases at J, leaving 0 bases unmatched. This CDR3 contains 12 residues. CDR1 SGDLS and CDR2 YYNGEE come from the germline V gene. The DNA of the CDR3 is TGTGCCAGCAGCGGACTAGCGGATGAGCAGTTCTTC. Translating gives CASSGLADEQFF.

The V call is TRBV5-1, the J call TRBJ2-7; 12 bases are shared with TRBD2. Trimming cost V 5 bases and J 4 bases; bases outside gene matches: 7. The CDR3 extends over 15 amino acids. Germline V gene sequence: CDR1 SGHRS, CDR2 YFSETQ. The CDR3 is CASRLGLAGLYEQYF. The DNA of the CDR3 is TGCGCCAGCAGACTGGGACTAGCGGGCCTATACGAGCAGTACTTC.

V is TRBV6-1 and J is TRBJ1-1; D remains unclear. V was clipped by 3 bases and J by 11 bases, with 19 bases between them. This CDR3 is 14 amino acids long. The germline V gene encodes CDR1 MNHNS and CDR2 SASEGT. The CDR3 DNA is TGTGCCAGCAGTGATCTAGGTCTCGGCGGTGGGGCTTTCTTT. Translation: CASSDLGLGGGAFF.

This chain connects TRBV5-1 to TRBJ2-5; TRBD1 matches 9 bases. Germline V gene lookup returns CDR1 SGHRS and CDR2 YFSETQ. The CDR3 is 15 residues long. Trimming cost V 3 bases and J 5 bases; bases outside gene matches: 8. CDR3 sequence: CASSSAQGAWETQYF. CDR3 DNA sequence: TGCGCCAGCAGCTCAGCACAGGGGGCTTGGGAGACCCAGTACTTC.

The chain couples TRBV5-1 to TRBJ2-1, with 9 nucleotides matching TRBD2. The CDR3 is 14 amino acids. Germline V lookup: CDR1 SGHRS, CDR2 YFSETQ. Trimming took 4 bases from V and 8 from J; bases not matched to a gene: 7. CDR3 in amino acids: CASSIGLAIDEQFF. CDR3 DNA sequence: TGCGCCAGCAGCATAGGACTAGCGATCGATGAGCAGTTCTTC.

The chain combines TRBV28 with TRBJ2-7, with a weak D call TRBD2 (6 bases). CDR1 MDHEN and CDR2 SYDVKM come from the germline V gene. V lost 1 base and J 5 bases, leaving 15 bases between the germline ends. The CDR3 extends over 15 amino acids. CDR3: CASSLSFGGEDEQYF. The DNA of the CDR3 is TGTGCCAGCAGTTTATCCTTTGGCGGGGAGGACGAGCAGTACTTC.

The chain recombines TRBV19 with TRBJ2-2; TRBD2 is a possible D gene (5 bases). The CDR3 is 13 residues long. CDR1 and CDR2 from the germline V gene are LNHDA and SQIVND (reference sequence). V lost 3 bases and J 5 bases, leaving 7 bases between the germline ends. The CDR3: CASSIGKTGELFF. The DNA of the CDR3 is TGTGCCAGTAGTATCGGGAAGACCGGGGAGCTGTTTTTT.

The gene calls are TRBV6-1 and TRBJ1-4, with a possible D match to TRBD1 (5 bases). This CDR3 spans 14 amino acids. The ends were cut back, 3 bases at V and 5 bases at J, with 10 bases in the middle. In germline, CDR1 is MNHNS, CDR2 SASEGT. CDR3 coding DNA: TGTGCCAGCAGTGATGGTAGGGGAAATGAAAAACTGTTTTTT. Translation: CASSDGRGNEKLFF.

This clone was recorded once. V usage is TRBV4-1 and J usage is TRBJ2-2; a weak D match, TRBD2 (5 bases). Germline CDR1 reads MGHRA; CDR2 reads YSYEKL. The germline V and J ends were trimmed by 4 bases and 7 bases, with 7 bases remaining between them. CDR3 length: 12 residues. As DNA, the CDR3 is TGCGCCAGCAGCCCGGGGATCGGGGAGCTGTTTTTT. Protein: CASSPGIGELFF.

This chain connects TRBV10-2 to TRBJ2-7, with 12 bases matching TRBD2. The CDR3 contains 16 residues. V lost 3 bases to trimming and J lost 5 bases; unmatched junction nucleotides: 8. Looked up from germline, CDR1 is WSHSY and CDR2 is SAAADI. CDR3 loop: CASSDQTSGSTHEQYF. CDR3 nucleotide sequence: TGCGCCAGCAGTGATCAGACTAGCGGGAGTACCCACGAGCAGTACTTC.

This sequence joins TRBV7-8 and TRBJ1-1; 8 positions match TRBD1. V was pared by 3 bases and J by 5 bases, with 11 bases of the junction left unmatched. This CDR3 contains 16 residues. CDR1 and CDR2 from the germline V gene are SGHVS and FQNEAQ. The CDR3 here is CASSFRGFRGQTEAFF. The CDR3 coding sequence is TGTGCCAGCAGCTTTAGGGGTTTCAGGGGGCAGACTGAAGCTTTCTTT.

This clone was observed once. CDR3 sequence reads: CASRPTGAPYEQYF. Here the CDR3 DNA reads TGCGCCAGCAGACCAACAGGGGCTCCCTACGAGCAGTACTTC. The J gene is TRBJ2-7, the V gene TRBV10-2; 7 bases line up with TRBD1. The germline CDR1 and CDR2 sequences are WSHSY and SAAADI. The V segment lost 6 bases and the J segment 2 bases; nucleotides outside the gene matches: 7. CDR3 length: 14 residues.

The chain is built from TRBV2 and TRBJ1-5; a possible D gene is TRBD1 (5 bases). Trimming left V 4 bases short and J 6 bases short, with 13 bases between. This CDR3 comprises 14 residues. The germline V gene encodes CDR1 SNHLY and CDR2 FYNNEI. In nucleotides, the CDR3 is TGTGCCAGCAGTGGGGGGGTCGGCACTCAGCCCCAGCATTTT. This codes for CASSGGVGTQPQHF.

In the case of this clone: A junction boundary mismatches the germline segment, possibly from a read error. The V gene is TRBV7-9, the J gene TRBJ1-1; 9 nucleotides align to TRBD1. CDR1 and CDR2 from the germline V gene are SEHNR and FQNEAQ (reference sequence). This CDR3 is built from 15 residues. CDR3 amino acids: CSSSSAGTGFTEAFF. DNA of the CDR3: TGTTCCAGCAGCTCCGCTGGGACAGGGTTCACTGAAGCTTTCTTT.

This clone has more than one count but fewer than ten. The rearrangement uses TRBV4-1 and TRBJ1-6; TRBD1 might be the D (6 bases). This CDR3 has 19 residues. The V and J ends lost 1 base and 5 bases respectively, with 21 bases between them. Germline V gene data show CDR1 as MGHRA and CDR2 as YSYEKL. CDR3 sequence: CASSQGGLTGGFNNSPLHF. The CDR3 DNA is TGCGCCAGCAGCCAAGGAGGTTTAACGGGGGGCTTTAATAATTCACCCCTCCACTTT.

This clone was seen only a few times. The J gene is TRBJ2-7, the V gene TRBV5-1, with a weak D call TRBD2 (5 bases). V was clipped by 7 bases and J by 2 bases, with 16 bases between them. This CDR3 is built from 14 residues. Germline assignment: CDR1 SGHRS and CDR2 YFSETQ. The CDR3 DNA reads TGCGCCAGCGCCCTTAGGACGGGAACCTACGAGCAGTACTTC. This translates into CASALRTGTYEQYF.